The sample holds many counts of the clone carrying this T cell receptor beta chain. The antigen remains unidentified. V lost 5 bases, J lost 0 bases, and 17 bases lay in between. The CDR3 consists of 17 residues. TCRdb passed the reads through MiXCR, listing each CDR3 protein once. The table shows around 450,000 distinct CDR3 sequences, with approximately 10% occurring only once. The data were obtained in a study of T cell repertoires in cytomegalovirus infection. Whole-study findings and limits: People with CMV and the relevant HLA were identified by cumulative public TCR beta family frequency. Dominant in the ex vivo response were TCR beta clonotypes restricted by HLA-C and specific for CMV.

The sequence derives from a human donor in good health (CMV status not recorded). Some clones in this sample may be carry-over from other donors' samples. This chain connects TRBV12-3 or TRBV12-4 to TRBJ2-1, with a weak D call TRBD1 (6 bases). Sequencing was carried out using PBMCs. This CDR3 reads CASSLYGQPSSYNEQFF. The DNA of the CDR3 is TGTGCCAGCAGTCTATACGGACAGCCTTCCTCCTACAATGAGCAGTTCTTC.